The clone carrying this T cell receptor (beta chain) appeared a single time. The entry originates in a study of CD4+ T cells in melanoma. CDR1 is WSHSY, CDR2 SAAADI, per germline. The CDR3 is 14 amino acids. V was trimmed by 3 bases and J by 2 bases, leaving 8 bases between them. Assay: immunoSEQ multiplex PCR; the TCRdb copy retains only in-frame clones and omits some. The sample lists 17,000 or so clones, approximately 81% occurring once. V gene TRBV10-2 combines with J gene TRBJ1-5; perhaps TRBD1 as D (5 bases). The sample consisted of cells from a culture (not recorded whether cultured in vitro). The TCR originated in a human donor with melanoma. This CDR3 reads CASSDWGGNQPQHF. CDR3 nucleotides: TGCGCCAGCAGTGATTGGGGGGGCAATCAGCCCCAGCATTTT.